The subject of this entry is one T cell receptor (beta chain). Its antigen is not identified. This sample is drawn from a study of persistence of HIV-infected CD4 T cells. This was the immunoSEQ version 4 assay in survey mode. Each sample used up to 1 ug genomic DNA diluted to around 10 ng/uL. The data were produced by immunoSEQ multiplex PCR, yet TCRdb's version contains in-frame clones alone and is incomplete. The sample shows tens of thousands of clones, about 77% of them seen only once. The stimulus was an HIV-1 Gag 15-mer peptide pool, 0.95 to 1 ug/peptide/mL. Sorted nonresponding memory CD4+ T cells were CD40L-negative, CD69-negative, CD45RO-high. Donors were HIV-1-infected adults who began suppressive ART during chronic infection. The germline V gene encodes CDR1 SGHDN and CDR2 FVKESK. The V and J ends lost 2 bases and 8 bases, in that order; junction bases with no gene match: 8. The CDR3 is 15 amino acids.

This TCR derives from an adult man with HIV who was CMV-seropositive. This chain links TRBV14 with TRBJ2-1, with 8 bases that match TRBD2. The sequencing here drew on CD4+ T cells sorted from PBMCs after roughly 18-hour stimulation, taken from a patient who received antiretroviral therapy. The CDR3 coding sequence is TGTGCCAGCAGCCAACCGGGACTAGGCACTCATGAGCAGTTCTTC. Amino acid sequence: CASSQPGLGTHEQFF.